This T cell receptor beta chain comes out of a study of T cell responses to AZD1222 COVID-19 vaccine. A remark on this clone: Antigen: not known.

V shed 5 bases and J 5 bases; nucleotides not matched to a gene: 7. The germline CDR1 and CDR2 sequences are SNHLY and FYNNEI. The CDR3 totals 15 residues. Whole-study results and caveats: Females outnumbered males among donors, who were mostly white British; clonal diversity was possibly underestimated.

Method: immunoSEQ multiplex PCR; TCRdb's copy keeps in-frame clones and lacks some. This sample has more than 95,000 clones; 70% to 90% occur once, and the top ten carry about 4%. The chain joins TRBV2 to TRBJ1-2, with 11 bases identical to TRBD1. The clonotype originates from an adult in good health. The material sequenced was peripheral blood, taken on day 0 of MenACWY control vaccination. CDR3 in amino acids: CASSQVGTGGYGYTF. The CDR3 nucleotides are TGTGCCAGCAGTCAAGTCGGGACAGGGGGGTATGGCTACACCTTC.